This TCR beta chain comes out of a study of blood T cell repertoires in COVID-19. Study-level information: From the United States, Italy and Spain came samples of acute and convalescent COVID-19.

The repertoire was sequenced with immunoSEQ multiplex PCR; TCRdb's copy has only in-frame clones and lacks some. The sample lists some 240,000 clones, around 83% seen once, with around 6.3% in the top ten. The study assigned cohorts using participant-reported clinical history. Within the 2 weeks before study entry, each person in the exposed group met a COVID-19 case. Germline V lookup: CDR1 LNHDA, CDR2 SQIVND (reference sequence). Trimming removed 5 bases from V and 8 bases from J, with 13 bases in between. The CDR3 totals 13 residues. This TCR came from a woman in her forties or fifties who had been exposed to COVID-19. The V gene is TRBV19, the J gene TRBJ2-1; D is possibly TRBD1 (6 bases). Material: PBMCs or T cells enriched from blood (not recorded which). The CDR3: CASSPRQVDEQFF. The DNA for the CDR3 is TGTGCCAGTAGTCCGCGACAGGTCGATGAGCAGTTCTTC.